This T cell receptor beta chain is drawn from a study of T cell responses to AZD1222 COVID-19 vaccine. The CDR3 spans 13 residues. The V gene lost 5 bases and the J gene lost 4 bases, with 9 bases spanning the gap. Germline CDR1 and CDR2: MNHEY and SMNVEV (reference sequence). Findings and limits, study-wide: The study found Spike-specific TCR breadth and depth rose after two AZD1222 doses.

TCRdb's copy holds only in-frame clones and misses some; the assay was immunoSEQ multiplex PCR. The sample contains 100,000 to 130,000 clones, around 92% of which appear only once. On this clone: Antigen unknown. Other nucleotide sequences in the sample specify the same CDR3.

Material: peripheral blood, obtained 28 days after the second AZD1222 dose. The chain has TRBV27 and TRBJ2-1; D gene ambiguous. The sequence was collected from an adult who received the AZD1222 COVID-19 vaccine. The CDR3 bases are TGTGCCAGCAGTAGGCCAGCGTACAATGAGCAGTTCTTC. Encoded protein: CASSRPAYNEQFF.